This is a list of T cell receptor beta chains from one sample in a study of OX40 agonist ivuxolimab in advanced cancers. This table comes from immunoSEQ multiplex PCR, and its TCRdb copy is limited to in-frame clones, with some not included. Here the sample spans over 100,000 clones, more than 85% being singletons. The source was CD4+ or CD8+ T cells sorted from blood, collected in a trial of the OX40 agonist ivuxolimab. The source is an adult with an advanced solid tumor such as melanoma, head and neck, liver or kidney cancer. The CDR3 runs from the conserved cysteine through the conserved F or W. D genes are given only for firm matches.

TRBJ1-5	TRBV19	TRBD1	TGTGCCAGTAGTAATGCAGGGGGATATAGCAATCAGCCCCAGCATTTT	CASSNAGGYSNQPQHF
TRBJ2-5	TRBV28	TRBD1	TGTGCCAGCAGAAACGGACAGGGGGTATGGGAGACCCAGTACTTC	CASRNGQGVWETQYF
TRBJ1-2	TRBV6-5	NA	TGTGCCAGCAGTTACCCCCTTAACTATGGCTACACCTTC	CASSYPLNYGYTF
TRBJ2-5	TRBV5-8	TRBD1	TGTGCCAGCAGCTTACCGGGACAGGGCTCGTCGGCCCAGTACTTC	CASSLPGQGSSAQYF
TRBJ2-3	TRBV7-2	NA	TGTGCCAGCAGCTTAGAGGCCTTCACAGATACGCAGTATTTT	CASSLEAFTDTQYF
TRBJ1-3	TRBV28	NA	TGTGCCAGCACGGAACAGGGCGGAAACACCATATATTTT	CASTEQGGNTIYF
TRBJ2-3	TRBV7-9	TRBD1	TGTGCCAGCAGCACGGTAGGGGACAGGGCCCCAGATACGCAGTATTTT	CASSTVGDRAPDTQYF
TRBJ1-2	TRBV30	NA	TGTGCCTGGAGTGTAGGGACTCTTGGCTCGGGCTACACCTTC	CAWSVGTLGSGYTF
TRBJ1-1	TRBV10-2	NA	TGCGCCAGCAGGGGGATCTTGAACACTGAAGCTTTCTTT	CASRGILNTEAFF
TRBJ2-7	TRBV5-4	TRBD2	TGTGCCAGCAGCTCAGCGGGAGTTGGAGAGCAGTACTTC	CASSSAGVGEQYF
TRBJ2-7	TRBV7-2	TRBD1	TGTGCCAGCAGCGCCGACAGGGGGAGTATCGAGCAGTACTTC	CASSADRGSIEQYF
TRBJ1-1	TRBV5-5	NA	TGTGCCAGCAGCTCACTGCAGGGATCCTACACTGAAGCTTTCTTT	CASSSLQGSYTEAFF
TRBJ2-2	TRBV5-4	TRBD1	TGTGCCAGCAGCTACTACAGGGGAATGGGCGGGGAGCTGTTTTTT	CASSYYRGMGGELFF
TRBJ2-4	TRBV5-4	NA	TGTGCCAGCAGCTTGCCAGGGCCGAAAAACATTCAGTACTTC	CASSLPGPKNIQYF
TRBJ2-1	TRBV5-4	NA	TGTGCCAGCAGCTTGCGCCAGGGGCGAGGCAATGAGCAGTTCTTC	CASSLRQGRGNEQFF
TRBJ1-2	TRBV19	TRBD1	TGTGCCAGTAGCCCTTCACAGTTGGGACAGGGAAACTATGGCTACACCTTC	CASSPSQLGQGNYGYTF
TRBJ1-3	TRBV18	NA	TGTGCCAGCTCCTCAGAGGGAGTCTCTGGAAACACCATATATTTT	CASSSEGVSGNTIYF
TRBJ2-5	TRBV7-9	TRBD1	TGTGCCAGCAGCCCCGGACAGGGCGGTCGGGAGACCCAGTACTTC	CASSPGQGGRETQYF
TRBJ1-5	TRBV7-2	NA	TGTGCCAGCAGCTCGCGTAGGGGGGCGAATCAGCCCCAGCATTTT	CASSSRRGANQPQHF
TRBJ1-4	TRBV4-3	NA	TGCGCCAGCAGCCGAGACTCCCCGGGGGGAAGCGCAACTAATGAAAAACTGTTTTTT	CASSRDSPGGSATNEKLFF
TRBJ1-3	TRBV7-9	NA	TGTGCCAGCAGCTCCCTGGGCTCTGGAAACACCATATATTTT	CASSSLGSGNTIYF
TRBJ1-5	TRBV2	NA	TGTGCCAGCAAATACTGGGGCAATCAGCCCCAGCATTTT	CASKYWGNQPQHF
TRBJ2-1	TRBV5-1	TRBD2	TGCGCCAGCAGCTCTCCCGCCCAGCGGGGGAACAATGAGCAGTTCTTC	CASSSPAQRGNNEQFF
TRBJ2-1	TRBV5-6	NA	TGTGCCAGCATTTTTCGGGGGTCTGGCGGCTCCTACAATGAGCAGTTCTTC	CASIFRGSGGSYNEQFF
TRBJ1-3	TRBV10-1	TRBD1	TGCGCCAGCAGCCCGGACAGGGGGCATCTCTCTGGAAACACCATATATTTT	CASSPDRGHLSGNTIYF
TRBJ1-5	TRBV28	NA	TGTGCCAGTCCACCTTCGACAGCGAAAACAATCAAGCCCCAGCATTTT	CASPPSTAKTIKPQHF
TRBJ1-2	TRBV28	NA	TGTGCCAGCAGAATTAACAGGAGCCCTTTTCCTAACTATGGCTACACCTTC	CASRINRSPFPNYGYTF
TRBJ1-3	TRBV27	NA	TGTGCCAGCAGTTCTTACGGCTCTGGAAACACCATATATTTT	CASSSYGSGNTIYF
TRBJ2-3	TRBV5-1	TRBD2	TGCGCCAGCAGCCTGGAGCGACTAGCGGGAGATACGCAGTATTTT	CASSLERLAGDTQYF
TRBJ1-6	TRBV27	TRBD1	TGTGCCAGCAGTCGCCGGGACAGAAATTCACCCCTCCACTTT	CASSRRDRNSPLHF
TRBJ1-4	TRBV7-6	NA	TGTGCCAGCAGCCCCCGGCGGAAACTGTTTTTT	CASSPRRKLFF